This T cell receptor beta chain was captured by sequencing in a study of T cell responses to AZD1222 COVID-19 vaccine. Study-wide findings and caveats: Nearly half of the spike-specific TCRs reportedly recognize variant regions that carry no mutations. Baseline seropositives among AZD1222 recipients totaled only five to seven. The CD4 TCRs associated with vaccination extended across spike and predominated at 160-218 and 743-854.

A note on this clone: Its antigen is as yet unknown.

Clones were read by immunoSEQ multiplex PCR, and TCRdb kept only the in-frame ones, dropping some. The table has about 160,000 clones, about 93% seen once. The junction had 9 bases not matched to a gene; V was cut back by 4 bases and J by 6 bases. Germline V gene sequence: CDR1 MRHNA, CDR2 SNTAGT. This CDR3 comprises 15 residues. The sequence derives from an adult in good health. The chain couples TRBV6-4 to TRBJ2-3; 8 nucleotides align to TRBD2. The specimen was peripheral blood, collected on day 0 of AZD1222 vaccination. The CDR3 spells CASSATGGAADTQYF. The DNA of the CDR3 is TGTGCCAGCAGTGCTACGGGGGGGGCCGCGGATACGCAGTATTTT.